These T cell receptor beta chains were read from a single sample in a study of shared clonotypes between healthy human individuals. Sequenced by immunoSEQ multiplex PCR; TCRdb stores in-frame clones only, minus some. The profile shows roughly 300,000 clones, more than 75% of them singletons. Sequenced: memory CD8+ T cells sorted from blood. These receptor sequences come from a man aged 18 to 30 in good health. The CDR3 runs from the conserved cysteine through the conserved F or W. Each record gives: V gene, D gene, clone size, J gene, CDR3 DNA, CDR3 protein. A D gene is named only where the DNA matches it firmly. Part of the rows lack a size; the others show once, few, many or a class for expanded clones.

V gene: TRBV18; D gene: -; clone size: -; J gene: TRBJ1-2; CDR3 DNA: TGTGCCAGCTCACCAAGGGTGGACTACACCTTC; CDR3 protein: CASSPRVDYTF
V gene: TRBV4-1; D gene: -; clone size: -; J gene: TRBJ1-6; CDR3 DNA: TGCGCCAGCAGCCAAGGCTCGGGACCGGCTAATTCACCCCTCCACTTT; CDR3 protein: CASSQGSGPANSPLHF
V gene: TRBV4-1; D gene: -; clone size: -; J gene: TRBJ2-7; CDR3 DNA: TGCGCCAGCAGCCCTATGGGGCCCTACGAGCAGTACTTC; CDR3 protein: CASSPMGPYEQYF
V gene: TRBV5-6; D gene: -; clone size: -; J gene: TRBJ1-1; CDR3 DNA: TGTGCCAGCAGCTCGCCCCGCAGGGTGAACACTGAAGCTTTCTTT; CDR3 protein: CASSSPRRVNTEAFF
V gene: TRBV9; D gene: TRBD2; clone size: -; J gene: TRBJ2-5; CDR3 DNA: TGTGCCAGCAGCGGAGGCGGGAGGGGACAAGAGACCCAGTACTTC; CDR3 protein: CASSGGGRGQETQYF
V gene: TRBV27; D gene: TRBD2; clone size: -; J gene: TRBJ2-3; CDR3 DNA: TGTGCCAGCAGTTCCAGGACTAGCACTATTACAGATACGCAGTATTTT; CDR3 protein: CASSSRTSTITDTQYF
V gene: TRBV4-3; D gene: TRBD1; clone size: -; J gene: TRBJ1-1; CDR3 DNA: TGCGCCAGCAGCCAAGATGGGGTGGAGGACAGGGCACGGACTGAAGCTTTCTTT; CDR3 protein: CASSQDGVEDRARTEAFF
V gene: TRBV6-5; D gene: -; clone size: -; J gene: TRBJ2-1; CDR3 DNA: TGTGCCAGCAGTCGGACTACCGCTACGGATGAGCAGTTCTTC; CDR3 protein: CASSRTTATDEQFF
V gene: TRBV13; D gene: -; clone size: few; J gene: TRBJ2-4; CDR3 DNA: TGTGCCAGCAGCCCTGTTTCTACAGAAGCCAAAAACATTCAGTACTTC; CDR3 protein: CASSPVSTEAKNIQYF
V gene: TRBV7-9; D gene: -; clone size: -; J gene: TRBJ1-4; CDR3 DNA: TGTGCCAGCACGCATTTAGGTGAAAAACTGTTTTTT; CDR3 protein: CASTHLGEKLFF
V gene: TRBV5-4; D gene: -; clone size: -; J gene: TRBJ2-2; CDR3 DNA: TGTGCCAGCAGCTTCCTTTCAGGGTTTGACACCGGGGAGCTGTTTTTT; CDR3 protein: CASSFLSGFDTGELFF
V gene: TRBV10-1; D gene: -; clone size: -; J gene: TRBJ2-7; CDR3 DNA: TGCGCCAGCAGTGATAACGGCGAGCAGTACTTC; CDR3 protein: CASSDNGEQYF
V gene: TRBV6-4; D gene: -; clone size: -; J gene: TRBJ2-1; CDR3 DNA: TGTGCCAGTGGACTCAAGGAGCAGTTCTTC; CDR3 protein: CASGLKEQFF
V gene: TRBV10-2; D gene: -; clone size: -; J gene: TRBJ2-3; CDR3 DNA: TGCGCCAGCAACACAGGGTTTAGTGAGGGGAGCACAGATACGCAGTATTTT; CDR3 protein: CASNTGFSEGSTDTQYF
V gene: TRBV7-9; D gene: -; clone size: -; J gene: TRBJ1-2; CDR3 DNA: TGTGCCAGCAGCTTAGAAGGGTACTATGGCTACACCTTC; CDR3 protein: CASSLEGYYGYTF
V gene: TRBV7-9; D gene: TRBD1; clone size: -; J gene: TRBJ2-7; CDR3 DNA: TGTGCCAGCAGCCTCGGGACAGTGCTACCCTACGAGCAGTACTTC; CDR3 protein: CASSLGTVLPYEQYF
V gene: TRBV7-9; D gene: -; clone size: -; J gene: TRBJ1-2; CDR3 DNA: TGTGCCAGCAGCTTTGGGGGCGATGGCTACACCTTC; CDR3 protein: CASSFGGDGYTF
V gene: TRBV7-9; D gene: -; clone size: -; J gene: TRBJ2-4; CDR3 DNA: TGTGCCAGCAGCTCCCCCGGGGGCAAAAACATTCAGTACTTC; CDR3 protein: CASSSPGGKNIQYF
V gene: TRBV7-9; D gene: -; clone size: -; J gene: TRBJ1-5; CDR3 DNA: TGTGCCAGCAGCCCACAGGATAGCAATCAGCCCCAGCATTTT; CDR3 protein: CASSPQDSNQPQHF
V gene: TRBV29-1; D gene: -; clone size: -; J gene: TRBJ1-2; CDR3 DNA: TGCAGCGCCGAGGGAACCAGGGACTATGGCTACACCTTC; CDR3 protein: CSAEGTRDYGYTF
V gene: TRBV5-6; D gene: TRBD2; clone size: -; J gene: TRBJ2-5; CDR3 DNA: TGTGCCAGCAGCTTTGGGGGGGAAGAGACCCAGTACTTC; CDR3 protein: CASSFGGEETQYF
V gene: TRBV27; D gene: TRBD1; clone size: many; J gene: TRBJ1-2; CDR3 DNA: TGTGCCAGCAGTACGCTGACAGGGATGAGAGACTATGGCTACACCTTC; CDR3 protein: CASSTLTGMRDYGYTF
V gene: TRBV18; D gene: -; clone size: -; J gene: TRBJ2-7; CDR3 DNA: TGTGCCAGCTCCCCCGGAGGGGGCGCGTCCTACGAGCAGTACTTC; CDR3 protein: CASSPGGGASYEQYF
V gene: TRBV27; D gene: -; clone size: medium-sized; J gene: TRBJ2-1; CDR3 DNA: TGTGCCAGCAGTCAGACCGGAGTATACAATGAGCAGTTCTTC; CDR3 protein: CASSQTGVYNEQFF
V gene: TRBV6-6; D gene: -; clone size: -; J gene: TRBJ1-5; CDR3 DNA: TGTGCCAGCCACTACTCAGGGAAAGGCAATCAGCCCCAGCATTTT; CDR3 protein: CASHYSGKGNQPQHF
V gene: TRBV13; D gene: TRBD2; clone size: once; J gene: TRBJ2-5; CDR3 DNA: TGTGCCAGCAGCTTAACTAGCGGGGGGCCTCAAGAGACCCAGTACTTC; CDR3 protein: CASSLTSGGPQETQYF
V gene: TRBV6-5; D gene: -; clone size: -; J gene: TRBJ2-3; CDR3 DNA: TGTGCCAGCAGTTCCTCTAGAACAGATACGCAGTATTTT; CDR3 protein: CASSSSRTDTQYF
V gene: TRBV9; D gene: -; clone size: -; J gene: TRBJ2-7; CDR3 DNA: TGTGCCAGCAGCGCCTCCGGGACGTTCTCCTACGAGCAGTACTTC; CDR3 protein: CASSASGTFSYEQYF
V gene: TRBV10-3; D gene: -; clone size: -; J gene: TRBJ2-3; CDR3 DNA: TGTGCCATCAGCACGGACGGTGTGGGTACGCAGTATTTT; CDR3 protein: CAISTDGVGTQYF
V gene: TRBV5-3; D gene: TRBD1; clone size: -; J gene: TRBJ2-3; CDR3 DNA: TGTGCCAGAAGATCGCCCCGCCGGGACAGGGTGGGAGATACGCAGTATTTT; CDR3 protein: CARRSPRRDRVGDTQYF
V gene: TRBV27; D gene: -; clone size: -; J gene: TRBJ1-6; CDR3 DNA: TGTGCCAGCAGTTTCGGGGGTTCGCATTCACCCCTCCACTTT; CDR3 protein: CASSFGGSHSPLHF
V gene: TRBV6-5; D gene: TRBD2; clone size: -; J gene: TRBJ2-5; CDR3 DNA: TGTGCCAGCAGTTACTCGGGACTAGCAGGGGAGACCCAGTACTTC; CDR3 protein: CASSYSGLAGETQYF
V gene: TRBV7-8; D gene: TRBD2; clone size: -; J gene: TRBJ2-2; CDR3 DNA: TGTGCCAGCAGCTTACTACTAGCGGGAGTAACCGGGGAGCTGTTTTTT; CDR3 protein: CASSLLLAGVTGELFF
V gene: TRBV4-1; D gene: -; clone size: -; J gene: TRBJ1-5; CDR3 DNA: TGCGCCAGCAGCCAACCCGACAGCAATCAGCCCCAGCATTTT; CDR3 protein: CASSQPDSNQPQHF
V gene: TRBV11-2; D gene: TRBD2; clone size: -; J gene: TRBJ2-1; CDR3 DNA: TGTGCCAGCAGCGGCGAGGTAGCGGGACATACGGAAAGAAACAATGAGCAGTTCTTC; CDR3 protein: CASSGEVAGHTERNNEQFF
V gene: TRBV4-1; D gene: -; clone size: -; J gene: TRBJ1-1; CDR3 DNA: TGCGCCAGCAGCCGGATATCGGGGAGGGGCGCGGAGGTTTCTGAAGCTTTCTTT; CDR3 protein: CASSRISGRGAEVSEAFF
V gene: TRBV7-9; D gene: -; clone size: few; J gene: TRBJ1-1; CDR3 DNA: TGTGCCAGCACCCACGAGTATTTTCGCGGTGAAGCTTTCTTT; CDR3 protein: CASTHEYFRGEAFF
V gene: TRBV5-4; D gene: TRBD2; clone size: many; J gene: TRBJ2-7; CDR3 DNA: TGTGCCAGCAGTCCGGGGGGGAGCCGCGAGCAGTACTTC; CDR3 protein: CASSPGGSREQYF
V gene: TRBV6-5; D gene: TRBD1; clone size: -; J gene: TRBJ2-7; CDR3 DNA: TGTGCCAGCAGTCGGGACAGGGGGCTAGAGCAGTACTTC; CDR3 protein: CASSRDRGLEQYF
V gene: TRBV7-8; D gene: TRBD1; clone size: -; J gene: TRBJ2-3; CDR3 DNA: TGTGCCAGCAGCTTAGGGCCGGGACAGAGCACAGATACGCAGTATTTT; CDR3 protein: CASSLGPGQSTDTQYF
V gene: TRBV7-2; D gene: -; clone size: -; J gene: TRBJ2-1; CDR3 DNA: TGTGCCAGCAGCTGGACTGGGACTGAGCAGTTCTTC; CDR3 protein: CASSWTGTEQFF
V gene: TRBV6-6; D gene: TRBD2; clone size: -; J gene: TRBJ2-3; CDR3 DNA: TGTGCCAGCAGTTACCTAGCGGGGGGCGCAGATACGCAGTATTTT; CDR3 protein: CASSYLAGGADTQYF
V gene: TRBV19; D gene: -; clone size: once; J gene: TRBJ1-5; CDR3 DNA: TGTGCCAGTAGTATGGGGGCCCAGCCCCAGCATTTT; CDR3 protein: CASSMGAQPQHF
V gene: TRBV2; D gene: -; clone size: -; J gene: TRBJ2-7; CDR3 DNA: TGTGCCAGCAGTGAAGCGCGGCAGGGGACCTACGAGCAGTACTTC; CDR3 protein: CASSEARQGTYEQYF
V gene: TRBV4-1; D gene: -; clone size: -; J gene: TRBJ1-1; CDR3 DNA: TGCGCCAGCAGCCCGGGACTAGAGAACACTGAAGCTTTCTTT; CDR3 protein: CASSPGLENTEAFF
V gene: TRBV30; D gene: -; clone size: once; J gene: TRBJ1-1; CDR3 DNA: TGTGCCTGGAGGTGGGGGGGCACTGAAGCTTTCTTT; CDR3 protein: CAWRWGGTEAFF